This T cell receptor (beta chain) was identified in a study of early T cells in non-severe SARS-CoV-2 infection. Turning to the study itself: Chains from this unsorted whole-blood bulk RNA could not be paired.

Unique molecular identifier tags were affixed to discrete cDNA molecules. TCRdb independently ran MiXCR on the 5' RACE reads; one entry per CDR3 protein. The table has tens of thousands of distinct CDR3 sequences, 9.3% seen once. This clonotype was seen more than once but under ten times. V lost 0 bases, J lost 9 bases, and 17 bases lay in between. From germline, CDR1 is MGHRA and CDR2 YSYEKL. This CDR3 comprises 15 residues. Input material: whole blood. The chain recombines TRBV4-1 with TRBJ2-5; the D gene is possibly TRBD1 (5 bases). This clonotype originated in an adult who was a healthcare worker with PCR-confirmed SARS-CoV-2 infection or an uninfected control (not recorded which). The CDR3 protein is CASSQDLGPQRAQYF. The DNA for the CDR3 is TGCGCCAGCAGCCAAGATCTGGGGCCCCAACGGGCCCAGTACTTC.